Sequencing of this T cell receptor (beta chain) was carried out in a study of blood T cell repertoires in COVID-19. About the research overall: Some COVID-19 samples were acute and others convalescent; all came from the United States, Italy and Spain. PBMCs, B-cell-depleted T cells, or T cells provided the cDNA or gDNA that made up the material.

Those designated as exposed participants met a COVID-19 case within 2 weeks before study entry. CDR3 length: 12 amino acids. Germline V gene lookup returns CDR1 WSHSY and CDR2 SAAADI. V lost 8 bases to trimming and J lost 4 bases, with 11 bases between them. In the study's own analysis: Amplification with reference gene primers provided the estimates of nucleated cell counts. The repertoire was sequenced with immunoSEQ multiplex PCR; TCRdb's copy has only in-frame clones and lacks some. D and trimming come from the DNA, and the V and J calls and clone size come from that table. The repertoire has about 280,000 clones, around 93% of them found once; the top ten carry roughly 2.9%.

The rearrangement links TRBV10-2 to TRBJ1-1, with D maybe TRBD1 (6 bases). The specimen was PBMCs or T cells enriched from blood (not recorded which). This receptor was identified in a man aged 40-49 years who had been exposed to COVID-19. In DNA form, the CDR3 reads TGCGCCAGCCGGGGGGCGGGCACTGAAGCTTTCTTT. Protein product: CASRGAGTEAFF.